These 9 T cell receptor beta chains were all obtained from the same sample, sequenced in a study of T-cell memory formation after mild COVID-19 (TCRdb year 2021). Receptor libraries were prepared by 5' RACE. Sequencing used an Illumina NovaSeq 6000. TCRdb handled the public reads itself, with Q25 trimming in fastp and clone calling in MiXCR, and kept productive beta chains. CDR3 protein sequences are deduplicated, and each keeps its most common genes and DNA. For this sample the table gives 150,000 to 200,000 distinct CDR3 sequences, of which 13% to 15% were detected only once. The ten largest clonotypes hold roughly an eighth of the sample. The sequenced sample was PBMCs or a T cell subset sorted from them (not recorded which). The receptors come from an adult woman who had mild COVID-19 (a few samples of this study predate the infection). The sample titles of this study are shuffled in the database, so cell type and time point are left out; the donor was told from shared clones.

This clonotype was counted between two and nine times. This chain links TRBV24-1 with TRBJ2-5; 7 bases fit TRBD2. Germline assignment: CDR1 KGHDR and CDR2 SFDVKD. Unmatched junction bases numbered 4, after V lost 3 bases and J lost 4 bases. The CDR3 is 14 amino acids. The CDR3: CATSDRLAGETQYF. The CDR3 DNA is TGTGCCACCAGTGATCGACTAGCTGGAGAGACCCAGTACTTC.

This clonotype was seen a handful of times. The gene calls are TRBV5-4 and TRBJ2-3; the D gene is possibly TRBD2 (6 bases). Trimming pared 3 bases from V and 7 bases from J, leaving 12 bases between. Germline-derived CDR1 and CDR2 are SGHNT and YYREEE (reference sequence). The CDR3 runs to 13 residues. Written as DNA, the CDR3 is TGTGCCAGCAGCTGGAGGGGTACAAATACGCAGTATTTT. Its protein product is CASSWRGTNTQYF.

In this sample, this clonotype turned up a few times. V usage is TRBV25-1 and J usage is TRBJ2-1; TRBD2 aligns across 8 bases. Losses at the gene ends were 6 bases for V and 2 bases for J; bases not matched to a gene: 12. CDR1 and CDR2 (germline): MGHDK, SYGVNS. There are 17 residues in the CDR3. The CDR3 DNA is TGTGCCAGCAGGGGGGTAGCGGGGTCCAGTCCCTACAATGAGCAGTTCTTC. Residues: CASRGVAGSSPYNEQFF.

In its sample, this clonotype was seen a few times. This chain joins TRBV10-3 and TRBJ2-7; no clear D. The CDR3 extends over 14 amino acids. Trimming shortened V by 3 bases and J by 1 base, and 10 bases separated the two germline ends. CDR1 is ENHRY, CDR2 SYGVKD, per germline. CDR3 nucleotides: TGTGCCATCAGTGAAGGGCAGGCGTCCTACGAGCAGTACTTC. It specifies CAISEGQASYEQYF.

The DNA of the CDR3 is TGCAGCGTTCTGGACAGGGCCCCTCACGAGGAGCAGTACTTC. It encodes CSVLDRAPHEEQYF. The V gene is TRBV29-1, the J gene TRBJ2-7; 8 nucleotides match TRBD1. This CDR3 comprises 14 residues. Germline V gene lookup returns CDR1 SQVTM and CDR2 ANQGSEA. With 5 bases clipped from V and 7 bases from J, the junction kept 13 bases outside the gene matches.

This clonotype was detected a few times. CDR3 residues: CSARPSGLGLGKNIQYF. Written as DNA, the CDR3 is TGCAGTGCTAGGCCTAGCGGTTTGGGGCTTGGCAAAAACATTCAGTACTTC. The chain has TRBV20-1 and TRBJ2-4; 7 nucleotides match TRBD2. The CDR3 contains 17 residues. Germline-derived CDR1 and CDR2 are DFQATT and SNEGSKA (reference sequence). V dropped 3 bases and J dropped 3; count of bases not matched to a gene: 14.

V usage is TRBV7-3 and J usage is TRBJ2-1; D possibly matches TRBD1 or TRBD2 (5 bases each). V was shortened by 4 bases and J by 8 bases, with 15 bases between the two germline ends. There are 14 residues in the CDR3. Germline values: CDR1 SGHTA, CDR2 FQGTGA. CDR3 nucleotides: TGTGCCAGCAGCTCAGGGATCCTCGGGGATGAGCAGTTCTTC. It is translated as CASSSGILGDEQFF.

The rearrangement links TRBV20-1 to TRBJ2-3; 12 bases line up with TRBD2. CDR3 length: 16 residues. J lost 3 bases, V lost 5 bases, and 9 bases had no gene match. Per germline, CDR1 DFQATT and CDR2 SNEGSKA (reference sequence). The CDR3 reads CSAPSPSGRATDTQYF. CDR3 in DNA: TGCAGTGCTCCTTCGCCTAGCGGGAGGGCTACAGATACGCAGTATTTT.

The CDR3, as DNA: TGCGCCAGCAGCCAAGCCGCCGTGGGCGAGACCCAGTACTTC. Protein product: CASSQAAVGETQYF. The chain links TRBV4-3 to TRBJ2-5; no clear D. Trimming pared 1 base from V and 5 bases from J, leaving 11 bases between. Germline CDR1 reads LGHNA; CDR2 reads YSLEER. The CDR3 loop spans 14 amino acids.